This section outlines one T cell receptor beta chain sequence together with its context. As processed by the authors: For nucleated cells, counts were estimated from reference gene primer amplification. The data were produced by immunoSEQ multiplex PCR, yet TCRdb's version contains in-frame clones alone and is incomplete. For V, J and clone size, that table is used; D and trimming come from the DNA. The sample yields 120,000 or so clones, roughly 91% seen once. The data belong to a study of blood T cell repertoires in COVID-19. At the level of the study: COVID-19 samples from acute and convalescent phases originated in the United States, Italy and Spain. The analysed material was cDNA or gDNA that came from T cells, B-cell-depleted T cells, or PBMCs.

This TCR was recovered from a human donor in a cohort sampled during active COVID-19. Sequenced material: peripheral blood.

The CDR3 sequence is CASSFRSGRASTDTQYF. The CDR3 DNA reads TGTGCCAGCAGCTTTCGTAGCGGGAGGGCCAGCACAGATACGCAGTATTTT. J is TRBJ2-3 and V is TRBV5-4, with 11 bases fitting TRBD2. The CDR3 totals 17 residues. Germline V gives CDR1 SGHNT, CDR2 YYREEE (reference sequence). Trimming took 2 bases from V and 0 from J; bases not matched to a gene: 5.